This TCR beta chain was recorded in a study of monozygotic twins with inflammatory bowel disease. With the 5' RACE reads reprocessed, TCRdb shows one record per CDR3 protein and no DNA. This table holds 190,000 or so distinct CDR3 sequences. The CDR3 spans 15 residues. Per germline, CDR1 ENHRY and CDR2 SYGVKD. This clonotype was obtained from a human donor with ulcerative colitis or Crohn's disease, or a healthy co-twin of an affected twin (not recorded which). This chain joins TRBV10-3 and TRBJ1-1; TCRdb selects TRBD1, and the lack of DNA leaves this call unchecked. Sequencing was carried out using blood. CDR3 protein: CAIREGDRSSPEAFF.